This TCR beta chain was captured by sequencing in a study of immune cell composition in non-small cell lung cancer. Sequencing used immunoSEQ multiplex PCR; TCRdb keeps in-frame clones, though not all of them. The table records around 11,000 clones, around 60% of them present only once. This clone was recorded a few times. Trimming cost V 0 bases and J 8 bases; bases outside gene matches: 8. Looked up from germline, CDR1 is SGHRS and CDR2 is YFSETQ. The CDR3 extends over 15 amino acids. This receptor was identified in a human donor with non-small cell lung cancer. The chain uses TRBV5-1 and TRBJ1-1; 9 bases are a match to TRBD1. The material sequenced was lung tumor tissue. DNA of the CDR3: TGCGCCAGCAGCTTGGGGTCCCGGACAGGGGAGGAAGCTTTCTTT. Its protein is CASSLGSRTGEEAFF. Based on the CDR3 plus reference TRBV5-1 and TRBJ1-1, the full variable domain is KAGVTQTPRYLIKTRGQQVTLSCSPISGHRSVSWYQQTPGQGLQFLFEYFSETQRNKGNFPGRFSGRQFSNSRSEMNVSTLELGDSALYLCASSLGSRTGEEAFFGQGTRLTVV.